Shown below are 5 T cell receptor beta chains from a single sample sequenced in a study of prognosis after radiotherapy for stage I lung cancer. From genomic DNA, two-round multiplex PCR was used to amplify TCR beta CDR3. With primers specific to each TRBV and TRBJ gene, the first-round PCR was performed. TCRdb used MiXCR to reprocess the multiplex PCR reads, holding one entry per CDR3 protein. The sample lists approximately 25,000 distinct CDR3 sequences, about 40% occurring once. The sequencing here drew on PBMCs, taken before or after stereotactic body radiation therapy (not recorded which). The receptors were gathered from a donor older than 45 with non-small cell lung cancer.

This clonotype has at least ten counts. The J gene is TRBJ2-7, the V gene TRBV2, with D perhaps given as TRBD1 or TRBD2 (5 bases each). V gave up 6 bases and J gave up 4 bases, with 16 bases separating them. CDR3 length: 14 amino acids. The V gene's germline CDR1 is SNHLY and CDR2 FYNNEI. The CDR3: CASRARDGIYEQYF. For the CDR3, the DNA is TGTGCCAGCAGGGCACGGGACGGGATATACGAGCAGTACTTC.

This clonotype was recorded many times. The chain recombines TRBV3-1 with TRBJ2-2, with D unresolved. V lost 4 bases to trimming and J lost 4 bases, with 10 bases between them. The V gene's germline CDR1 is LGHDT and CDR2 YNNKEL (reference sequence). The CDR3 loop spans 14 amino acids. The CDR3 reads CASSLGESTGELFF. CDR3 coding DNA: TGTGCCAGCAGCCTCGGCGAGAGCACCGGGGAGCTGTTTTTT. Complete variable domain (other parts from reference TRBV3-1 and TRBJ2-2): DTAVSQTPKYLVTQMGNDKSIKCEQNLGHDTMYWYKQDSKKFLKIMFSYNNKELIINETVPNRFSPKSPDKAHLNLHINSLELGDSAVYFCASSLGESTGELFFGEGSRLTVL.

This clonotype was seen at least ten times. The rearrangement uses TRBV6-5 and TRBJ2-1; tentatively, D is TRBD2 (5 bases). V lost 3 bases to trimming and J lost 0 bases, with 9 bases between them. Germline lookup yields CDR1 MNHEY and CDR2 SVGAGI. The length of the CDR3 is 15 residues. The CDR3 DNA follows: TGTGCCAGCAGTTATACGGGGAGCTCCTACAATGAGCAGTTCTTC. This codes for CASSYTGSSYNEQFF.

As regards this clonotype: A far larger clone differs by one base, so this is likely a read error. The chain joins TRBV12-3 or TRBV12-4 to TRBJ2-2; TRBD1 aligns across 11 bases. The CDR3 runs to 16 residues. V lost 4 bases, J lost 5 bases, and 6 bases stayed unmatched. This CDR3 is CASSSHGTGGTGELFF. As DNA, the CDR3 is TGTGCCAGCAGTTCCCACGGGACAGGGGGGACCGGGGAGCTGTTTTTT.

This clonotype was observed many times. The chain employs TRBV19 and TRBJ1-3, with D unresolved. Germline V lookup: CDR1 LNHDA, CDR2 SQIVND (reference sequence). The CDR3 loop spans 14 amino acids. V was trimmed by 4 bases and J by 7 bases, leaving 14 bases between them. The chain's CDR3 is CASSTLGGGNTIYF. CDR3 nucleotides: TGTGCCAGTAGTACCCTGGGCGGTGGGAACACCATATATTTT.